The 24 T cell receptor beta chains presented below share a single source sample, sequenced in a study of esophageal squamous cell carcinoma under preoperative chemotherapy. As to time point: before preoperative PTX-NDP chemotherapy. MiXCR, run by TCRdb on the PCR reads, gives a single entry per CDR3 protein. The repertoire holds over 9,500 distinct CDR3 sequences, with 54% as singletons. Collection of the sample occurred from a patient given preoperative chemotherapy. The receptor source for this set is a human donor with esophageal squamous cell carcinoma. The donor label of this sample is uncertain.

The gene calls are TRBV6-4 and TRBJ2-3; either TRBD1 or TRBD2 may fit D (7 bases each). This CDR3 is 17 amino acids long. Germline values: CDR1 MRHNA, CDR2 SNTAGT. Trimming took off 0 bases at V and 1 base at J, with 14 bases between the two ends. The CDR3 region has the DNA TGTGCCAGCAGTGACTCGTTACAGGGGAGGGGCACAGATACGCAGTATTTT. Encoded protein: CASSDSLQGRGTDTQYF.

This clonotype was seen more than once but under ten times. The chain joins TRBV6-5 to TRBJ2-1; 11 bases line up with TRBD2. The CDR3 loop spans 18 amino acids. CDR1 and CDR2 from the germline V gene are MNHEY and SVGAGI. V was pared by 0 bases and J by 2 bases, with 6 bases of the junction left unmatched. CDR3: CASSYSSSSGRPYNEQFF. The CDR3 DNA is TGTGCCAGCAGTTACTCGAGTTCTAGCGGGAGGCCCTACAATGAGCAGTTCTTC.

The chain combines TRBV6-1 with TRBJ2-4; D gene uncertain. Germline CDR1 MNHNS, CDR2 SASEGT. The CDR3 sequence is 14 residues long. Trimming took off 6 bases at V and 13 bases at J, with 22 bases between the two ends. This chain's CDR3 is CASRGKRAKDTQYF. The CDR3 coding sequence is TGTGCCAGCAGGGGGAAGAGAGCCAAAGATACGCAGTACTTC.

V usage is TRBV10-3 and J usage is TRBJ2-1; a weak D match, TRBD2 (6 bases). The J call is doubtful: the DNA matches TRBJ2-3 better. The CDR3 runs 15 residues. Germline V CDR1 and CDR2: ENHRY, SYGVKD. The CDR3 spells CAGGPGGRDQETQYF. DNA for the CDR3: TGTGCCGGGGGTCCCGGGGGACGTGACCAAGAGACCCAGTATTTT.

The chain recombines TRBV11-3 with TRBJ2-1, with 10 bases lining up with TRBD1. The J call could be wrong; TRBJ2-5 is a better fit for the DNA end. This CDR3 is built from 13 residues. Germline V gene sequence: CDR1 SGHNT, CDR2 YENEEA. This CDR3 is CASRTGGKETQYF. In DNA form, the CDR3 reads TGTGCCAGCAGGACAGGGGGCAAAGAGACCCAGTACTTC.

The rearrangement uses TRBV10-3 and TRBJ2-1, with 8 bases identical to TRBD2. Judging by the DNA end, TRBJ2-3 fits better; the J call may be wrong. The CDR3 sequence is 15 residues long. The germline V gene encodes CDR1 ENHRY and CDR2 SYGVKD. CDR3 bases: TGTGGCGGGGGGCCCGGGGGAGGGGGGGAAGAGACGCAGTATTTT. Amino acids: CGGGPGGGGEETQYF.

This rearrangement joins TRBV7-2 to TRBJ2-3, with D possibly being TRBD2 (7 bases). V gave up 0 bases and J gave up 2 bases, with 18 bases separating them. Per the germline V gene, CDR1 is SGHTA and CDR2 is FQGNSA. The CDR3 extends over 18 amino acids. CDR3: CASSLAGWGGPATDTQYF. The CDR3 region has the DNA TGTGCCAGCAGCTTAGCGGGGTGGGGGGGGCCTGCCACAGATACGCAGTATTTT.

This clonotype was counted between two and nine times. This chain joins TRBV11-2 and TRBJ2-1; D possibly corresponds to TRBD2 (6 bases). Germline assignment: CDR1 SGHAT and CDR2 FQNNGV. Trimming took off 5 bases at V and 4 bases at J, with 9 bases between the two ends. This CDR3 comprises 13 residues. This CDR3 reads CASSPGLYNEQFF. CDR3 nucleotides: TGTGCCAGCAGCCCGGGACTTTACAATGAGCAGTTCTTC. The variable domain in full, with the rest retrieved from reference TRBV11-2 and TRBJ2-1, is EAGVAQSPRYKIIEKRQSVAFWCNPISGHATLYWYQQILGQGPKLLIQFQNNGVVDDSQLPKDRFSAERLKGVDSTLKIQPAKLEDSAVYLCASSPGLYNEQFFGPGTRLTVL.

Regarding this clonotype: One end of the junction varies from germline; a read error may be responsible. The chain has TRBV6-1 and TRBJ2-3; TRBD1 is a possible D gene (6 bases). The CDR3 runs to 14 residues. Germline assignment: CDR1 MNHNS and CDR2 SASEGT. DNA of the CDR3: TGTGCCAGCAGTGAAGGTGGGGGCACAGGGACGCAGTTTTTT. This codes for CASSEGGGTGTQFF.

By its share, this clonotype is medium-sized (0.01 to 0.1%). The rearrangement links TRBV6-1 to TRBJ2-1; 7 positions agree with TRBD1. The CDR3 is 16 residues long. Germline V CDR1 and CDR2: MNHNS, SASEGT. Unmatched junction bases numbered 6, after V lost 0 bases and J lost 4 bases. Here the CDR3 reads CASSEALTGAYNEQFF. The CDR3 coding sequence is TGTGCCAGCAGTGAAGCGCTCACAGGGGCGTACAATGAGCAGTTCTTC.

A word on this clonotype: Just one base apart from a much larger clone, this may be a read error. The genes are TRBV10-3 and TRBJ2-3; a weak D match, TRBD2 (6 bases). CDR3 length: 17 residues. Per the germline V gene, CDR1 is ENHRY and CDR2 is SYGVKD. Trimming cost V 4 bases and J 6 bases, with 23 bases left between them. In nucleotides, the CDR3 is TGTGCCATCAGTGGTCTAACGCGCGGGACGGATGGGGATACGCAGTATTTT. Translated: CAISGLTRGTDGDTQYF.

The J gene is TRBJ1-1, the V gene TRBV6-2 or TRBV6-3; 9 bases agree with TRBD1. With V trimmed by 10 bases and J by 6 bases, 12 bases remained unmatched. Germline loops: CDR1 MNHEY, CDR2 SVGEGT. The CDR3 is 14 amino acids. This CDR3 is CATGLPGQGPEAFF. The CDR3, as DNA: TGTGCCACCGGCCTCCCGGGACAGGGTCCTGAAGCTTTCTTT.

The V call is TRBV6-1, the J call TRBJ1-6, with 8 bases lining up with TRBD1. Germline CDR1 MNHNS, CDR2 SASEGT. The trim removed 7 bases at V and 10 bases at J, leaving 9 bases unmatched. There are 14 residues in the CDR3. CDR3 in DNA: TGTGCCAGCACTATGACAGGGGAGAGGTCACCCCTCCACTTT. Translated, it gives CASTMTGERSPLHF.

In its sample, this clonotype ranks as medium-sized. This rearrangement joins TRBV7-2 to TRBJ2-1; 11 positions match TRBD1. V lost 3 bases, J lost 10 bases, and 8 bases stayed unmatched. Germline V gene sequence: CDR1 SGHTA, CDR2 FQGNSA. The CDR3 is 15 residues long. CDR3 residues: CASSFGTGGPYEQFF. The CDR3 DNA reads as TGTGCCAGCAGCTTTGGGACAGGGGGTCCCTACGAGCAGTTCTTC.

The chain joins TRBV10-3 to TRBJ1-1; possibly TRBD1 for D (6 bases). This CDR3 is built from 13 residues. V dropped 9 bases and J dropped 1 base, with 12 bases sitting between them. Germline V lookup: CDR1 ENHRY, CDR2 SYGVKD. CDR3 coding DNA: TGTGCCATAGCGGACAGCCAGAACACTGAAGCTTTCTTT. Its translation is CAIADSQNTEAFF.

V gene TRBV12-3 or TRBV12-4 combines with J gene TRBJ2-3; D may be TRBD2 (6 bases). V was clipped by 1 base and J by 10 bases, with 18 bases between them. There are 15 residues in the CDR3. The CDR3 sequence is CASSLGMEGPGAQYF. The CDR3 DNA follows: TGTGCCAGCAGTTTAGGGATGGAGGGGCCCGGGGCGCAGTATTTT.

This chain connects TRBV6-5 to TRBJ1-1; tentatively, D is TRBD1 (6 bases). V lost 2 bases, J lost 6 bases, and 19 bases lay in between. In germline, CDR1 is MNHEY, CDR2 SVGAGI. CDR3 length: 16 residues. The CDR3 region is CASSYMGFGDTAEAFF. CDR3 coding DNA: TGTGCCAGCAGTTACATGGGGTTCGGGGACACGGCTGAAGCTTTCTTT.

The chain uses TRBV6-1 and TRBJ2-1; a possible D gene is TRBD1 (6 bases). CDR3 size: 14 residues. Per germline, CDR1 MNHNS and CDR2 SASEGT. Trimming removed 4 bases at V and 6 bases at J, with 13 bases between. CDR3 in DNA: TGTGCCAGCAGTGGGGGTAGGGGGTCCAATGAGCAGTTCTTC. Its protein product is CASSGGRGSNEQFF.

This clonotype counts as medium-sized. This sequence joins TRBV6-1 and TRBJ2-7; D might be TRBD1 (6 bases). The ends were cut back, 2 bases at V and 3 bases at J, with 17 bases in the middle. The CDR3 totals 16 residues. CDR1 and CDR2 (germline): MNHNS, SASEGT. Here the CDR3 DNA reads TGTGCCAGCAGTGAAACTAATTGGGACATCAACTACGAGCAGTACTTC. Translated, it gives CASSETNWDINYEQYF.

This sequence joins TRBV10-1 and TRBJ2-1; D might be TRBD1 (6 bases). The CDR3 has 14 amino acids. The ends were cut back, 2 bases at V and 8 bases at J, with 13 bases in the middle. Looked up from germline, CDR1 is WNHNN and CDR2 is SYGVQD (reference sequence). The CDR3: CASSERGKGHEQFF. In DNA, the CDR3 is TGCGCCAGCAGTGAGAGGGGGAAGGGCCATGAGCAGTTCTTC.

This clonotype has just a few counts. The gene calls are TRBV7-9 and TRBJ1-4, with D possibly being TRBD1 (6 bases). Trimming left V 5 bases short and J 5 bases short, with 12 bases between. This CDR3 comprises 14 residues. Looked up from germline, CDR1 is SEHNR and CDR2 is FQNEAQ (reference sequence). CDR3 bases: TGTGCCAGCAGCCTCGGACAGTCAAATGAAAAACTGTTTTTT. This codes for CASSLGQSNEKLFF.

The chain employs TRBV6-1 and TRBJ2-2; no reliable D call. Between the trimmed V and J ends, which lost 3 bases and 8 bases, there was a span of 13 bases. In germline, CDR1 is MNHNS, CDR2 SASEGT. The CDR3 is made up of 14 amino acids. The CDR3 nucleotides read TGTGCCAGCAGTGAGGGTTTGAGCACAGGGGAGCTGTTTTTT. Translated: CASSEGLSTGELFF.

The chain combines TRBV6-1 with TRBJ1-1; D is unresolved. The CDR3 is 14 amino acids. CDR1 is MNHNS, CDR2 SASEGT, per germline. V shed 5 bases and J shed 1 base, with 11 bases lying between them. CDR3 sequence (DNA): TGTGCCAGCAGTCCGGGCCGGCAGAACACTGAAGCTTTCTTT. Translation: CASSPGRQNTEAFF.

The chain is built from TRBV6-1 and TRBJ2-1; D possibly corresponds to TRBD1 (7 bases). With the DNA end fitting TRBJ2-5 better, the J assignment may be wrong. The V gene's germline CDR1 is MNHNS and CDR2 SASEGT. The CDR3 contains 16 residues. The CDR3 DNA is TGTGCCAGCAGGGGGCAGGGGGGAGGTGACGAGGAGACCCAGTACTTC. Protein: CASRGQGGGDEETQYF.